Listed here are 11 T cell receptor beta chains from one sample, sequenced in a study of blood T cells in healthy people across ages. A second PCR, run for roughly 7 to 11 cycles, used a sample-barcoded 5' primer plus a J-beta primer mix. TCRdb reprocessed the 5' RACE reads via MiXCR and lists one record per CDR3 protein. The data show under 2 million distinct CDR3 sequences, 34% seen once. Sequences were obtained from blood. The receptors here all came from a woman in her 30s in good health.

Concerning this clonotype itself: A junction boundary mismatches the germline segment, possibly from a read error. This chain uses TRBV12-3 or TRBV12-4 with TRBJ2-5; D not certain. The CDR3 loop spans 13 amino acids. CDR3 amino acids: CAGSRGNGETQYF. The CDR3 DNA reads TGTGCCGGCAGTAGAGGTAACGGGGAGACCCAGTACTTC.

This CDR3 is CASSHDVGNSPLHF. The CDR3 DNA reads as TGTGCCAGCAGCCATGATGTCGGTAATTCACCCCTCCACTTT. The chain links TRBV3-1 to TRBJ1-6; D is unclear. Trimming stripped 3 bases from V and 6 bases from J, with 9 bases between. The V gene's germline CDR1 is LGHDT and CDR2 YNNKEL (reference sequence). CDR3 length equals 14 residues.

This chain uses TRBV3-1 with TRBJ1-5, with D hard to call. This CDR3 is built from 15 residues. CDR1 LGHDT and CDR2 YNNKEL come from the germline V gene (reference sequence). V was clipped by 0 bases and J by 4 bases, with 10 bases between them. CDR3: CASSQDVGGNQPQHF. CDR3 bases: TGTGCCAGCAGCCAAGATGTTGGAGGGAATCAGCCCCAGCATTTT.

V and J are TRBV24-1 and TRBJ1-2; possibly TRBD1 for D (5 bases). CDR3 size: 12 residues. The germline gives CDR1 KGHDR, CDR2 SFDVKD. The V end lost 9 bases, the J end lost 4 bases, and 11 bases lay between the germline ends. CDR3 residues: CATEGDSYGYTF. The CDR3 nucleotides read TGTGCCACCGAAGGAGACAGCTATGGCTACACCTTC.

On this clonotype: A read error may explain this, as a much larger clone is one base away. The chain links TRBV7-9 to TRBJ2-5, with a weak D call TRBD1 (6 bases). The CDR3 length is 15 residues. CDR1 and CDR2 from the germline V gene are SEHNR and FQNEAQ (reference sequence). Trimming took 3 bases from V and 5 from J, leaving 16 bases between them. CDR3 in amino acids: CASSFTQGTWETQYF. CDR3 DNA: TGTGCCAGCAGCTTTACTCAGGGGACCTGGGAGACCCAGTACTTC.

The V gene is TRBV28, the J gene TRBJ1-5; D is ambiguous. This CDR3 has 14 amino acids. Germline CDR1 is MDHEN and CDR2 is SYDVKM. V lost 5 bases and J lost 3, with 11 bases in between. The CDR3 nucleotides are TGTGCCAGCAGTAACAATCTGAACAATCAGCCCCAGCATTTT. It translates to CASSNNLNNQPQHF.

This clonotype was found a few times. The chain has TRBV20-1 and TRBJ2-5; D is tentatively TRBD1 or TRBD2 (6 bases each). This CDR3 region has 15 residues. Trimming stripped 0 bases from V and 5 bases from J, with 16 bases between. The germline gives CDR1 DFQATT, CDR2 SNEGSKA (reference sequence). As DNA, the CDR3 is TGCAGTGCTAGAGAAGGGGGAGGCAGGGGCGAGACCCAGTACTTC. Protein: CSAREGGGRGETQYF.

This chain joins TRBV20-1 and TRBJ2-7; TRBD1 agrees at 12 bases. V shed 4 bases and J 5 bases; nucleotides not matched to a gene: 9. The length of the CDR3 is 15 residues. CDR1 and CDR2 (germline): DFQATT, SNEGSKA (reference sequence). The DNA for the CDR3 is TGCAGTGCTATGGGCCGGGACAGGGGGCGGCACGAGCAGTACTTC. It yields the protein CSAMGRDRGRHEQYF.

The genes are TRBV9 and TRBJ2-7; TRBD1 agrees at 8 bases. The CDR3 has 15 residues. The germline V gene encodes CDR1 SGDLS and CDR2 YYNGEE. V gave up 3 bases and J gave up 3 bases; unmatched junction bases: 8. CDR3 region: CASSASGGIDYEQYF. Here the CDR3 DNA reads TGTGCCAGCAGCGCTTCAGGGGGCATTGACTACGAGCAGTACTTC.

This clonotype was counted ten times or more. V usage is TRBV12-3 or TRBV12-4 and J usage is TRBJ2-1; 12 bases match TRBD2. J lost 10 bases, V lost 3 bases, and 1 base had no gene match. This CDR3 has 13 residues. The CDR3 DNA is TGTGCCAGCAGTTTGACTAGCGGGAGAGAGCAGTTCTTC. Protein sequence: CASSLTSGREQFF.

This clonotype appeared a few times. The CDR3 spells CASRRSGGSYEQYF. The CDR3 bases are TGTGCCAGCAGACGATCAGGGGGGTCCTACGAGCAGTACTTC. The chain employs TRBV5-6 and TRBJ2-7, with a possible D match to TRBD1 (7 bases). The CDR3 covers 14 residues. V was pared by 5 bases and J by 1 base, with 13 bases between. Germline assignment: CDR1 SGHDT and CDR2 YYEEEE.